The rows below give T cell receptor beta chains drawn from one sample of a study of CD4 T cells in relation to SARS-CoV-2 and coronaviruses. TCRdb keeps only in-frame clones here, not all; method: immunoSEQ multiplex PCR. The table records around 25,000 clones, around 67% of them present only once. Antigens for these TCRs are unknown. The material sequenced was CD4+ T cells from PBMCs, cultured in vitro. All receptors come from a human donor in good health. Both conserved end residues are part of each CDR3. A D gene is named only where the DNA matches it firmly. A clone size is listed for some rows: how often the clone was seen (once, few, many), or a class if it is expanded.

DNA	CDR3	V	J	D	size
TGTGCCTGGAGTGTAACAGAGCAAGAGACCCAGTACTTC	CAWSVTEQETQYF	TRBV30	TRBJ2-5	-	few
TGTGCCAGCAGTCCGTCCACAGGGTTCAATCAGCCCCAGCATTTT	CASSPSTGFNQPQHF	TRBV6-5	TRBJ1-5	-	-
TGTGCCTGGATGGCAGGGGTATCTGAAGCTTTCTTT	CAWMAGVSEAFF	TRBV30	TRBJ1-1	-	-
TGTGCCAGCTCACCACGGGCAGGAGCGGCAACTAATGAAAAACTGTTTTTT	CASSPRAGAATNEKLFF	TRBV18	TRBJ1-4	-	-
TGTGCCCATCGCGCTAGCGGGAGTGACACGGTAGGGGAGCAGTACTTC	CAHRASGSDTVGEQYF	TRBV19	TRBJ2-7	TRBD2	-
TGTGCCAGCAGCTTACGGGACAGGGGGCCCTCTGAAGCTTTCTTT	CASSLRDRGPSEAFF	TRBV11-2	TRBJ1-1	TRBD1	-
TGTGCCAGCAGCCATCCCCAACCGGGGTCAAAACTGTTTTTT	CASSHPQPGSKLFF	TRBV3-1/TRBV3-2	TRBJ1-4	-	-
TGTGCCAGCACCCCGGGGACAGGGGGGACAGATACGCAGTATTTT	CASTPGTGGTDTQYF	TRBV28	TRBJ2-3	TRBD1	-
TGTGCCACCAGTGGCCTAGCGGGAGTAACTCAGCAGTTCTTC	CATSGLAGVTQQFF	TRBV24-1	TRBJ2-1	TRBD2	-
TGTGCCACCAGCTATAACCCCCGGGACAGCATGCAGTACTTC	CATSYNPRDSMQYF	TRBV15	TRBJ2-7	TRBD1	once
TGTGCCAGCCAGGGGTCCAGGGCAGAGACCCAGTACTTC	CASQGSRAETQYF	TRBV3-1/TRBV3-2	TRBJ2-5	-	-
TGTGCCAGCAGCTCTACCCCTGAGGGTGAGCAGTTCTTC	CASSSTPEGEQFF	TRBV7-3	TRBJ2-1	-	few
TGCGCCAGCAGCAGTCTAGCGGGAGGGGGCACAGATACGCAGTATTTT	CASSSLAGGGTDTQYF	TRBV5-1	TRBJ2-3	TRBD2	-
TGTGCCAGCAGCGCCCAGGCTAGCAATCAGCCCCAGCATTTT	CASSAQASNQPQHF	TRBV9	TRBJ1-5	-	-
TGCGCCAGCAGCCAAGAAGCTGTGGGGGCGGGTTATGGCTACACCTTC	CASSQEAVGAGYGYTF	TRBV4-1	TRBJ1-2	-	few
TGTGCCAGCAGTGAAGACAGGTATAACTATGGCTACACCTTC	CASSEDRYNYGYTF	TRBV6-1	TRBJ1-2	-	once
TGTGCCAGCAGTCTAGCGGGAGGCCTCTCCTACAATGAGCAGTTCTTC	CASSLAGGLSYNEQFF	TRBV9	TRBJ2-1	TRBD2	few
TGTGCCAGCAGCTTAAGCACAGATACGCAGTATTTT	CASSLSTDTQYF	TRBV5-6	TRBJ2-3	-	-
TGTGCCAGCAGTGAAGCCAGGAACGGCTACACCTTC	CASSEARNGYTF	TRBV2	TRBJ1-2	-	few
TGTGCCACCAGCAGAGATTTCGGCAGACACTCTGGAAACACCATATATTTT	CATSRDFGRHSGNTIYF	TRBV15	TRBJ1-3	-	-
TGTGCCAGCAGCGACAGGACCGACACTGAAGCTTTCTTT	CASSDRTDTEAFF	TRBV7-7	TRBJ1-1	-	-
TGTGCCAGCAGCGTTGAGACGGGCGATTATGGCTACACCTTC	CASSVETGDYGYTF	TRBV6-4	TRBJ1-2	-	-
TGTGCCAGCAGCTTAGCGCGGGGGGGCTCCTACAATGAGCAGTTCTTC	CASSLARGGSYNEQFF	TRBV7-6	TRBJ2-1	TRBD2	-
TGTGCCAGCAGTCCGACAGGGGTACACGGCTACACCTTC	CASSPTGVHGYTF	TRBV27	TRBJ1-2	TRBD1	-
TGTGCCAGCAGCTTGCTTGGCAGGAGCTCCTACGAGCAGTACTTC	CASSLLGRSSYEQYF	TRBV5-5	TRBJ2-7	-	few
TGTGCTAGTGGTTTGGTCAGTAACACTGAAGCTTTCTTT	CASGLVSNTEAFF	TRBV12-5	TRBJ1-1	-	-
TGTGCCAGTACCAATTCCTCCCCCAGGGGTTCTGGGGCCAACGTCCTGACTTTC	CASTNSSPRGSGANVLTF	TRBV19	TRBJ2-6	-	-
TGTGCCAGCAGCTTATCAGGGGGCCAAGAGACCCAGTACTTC	CASSLSGGQETQYF	TRBV5-6	TRBJ2-5	TRBD1	-
TGCAGTGCTGGTGACGGGAGGTCAGATACGCAGTATTTT	CSAGDGRSDTQYF	TRBV20-1	TRBJ2-3	TRBD2	-
TGTGCCAGCAGCCCCATAGCGGGAGGGGCGAGAGATACGCAGTATTTT	CASSPIAGGARDTQYF	TRBV14	TRBJ2-3	TRBD2	-
TGTGCCTGGAGAGTTAGGGGAGACACCATATATTTT	CAWRVRGDTIYF	TRBV30	TRBJ1-3	-	-
TGTGCCAGCAGCAACCGCCTTGGACAGGGGCCTGGCTACACCTTC	CASSNRLGQGPGYTF	TRBV7-9	TRBJ1-2	TRBD1	-
TGCAGTGCCACGGCTAACTATGGCTACACCTTC	CSATANYGYTF	TRBV20-1	TRBJ1-2	-	-
TGTGCCAGCAGTGAATCGACAATAGAGGAGGTCTACACCTTC	CASSESTIEEVYTF	TRBV25-1	TRBJ1-2	-	few
TGCGCCAGCAGCCCGGGGACTAGCGGGAGGGCCCCAGATACGCAGTATTTT	CASSPGTSGRAPDTQYF	TRBV5-1	TRBJ2-3	TRBD2	-
TGTGCCAGCAGCCAAACCGGGACAGGAGTTTATGGCTACACCTTC	CASSQTGTGVYGYTF	TRBV3-1/TRBV3-2	TRBJ1-2	TRBD1	-
TGCGCCAGCAGCCAAGGGCGGGACTATGGCTACACCTTC	CASSQGRDYGYTF	TRBV4-1	TRBJ1-2	-	-
TGCAGCGCGACCAATGAGCAGTTCTTC	CSATNEQFF	TRBV20-1	TRBJ2-1	-	-
TGTGCCAGCAGTGACTCTAGCGGCTCCTACAATGAGCAGTTCTTC	CASSDSSGSYNEQFF	TRBV6-4	TRBJ2-1	-	-
TGTGCCTGGAGAAGGGGTGAGTCACCCCTCCACTTT	CAWRRGESPLHF	TRBV30	TRBJ1-6	-	few
TGTGCCAGCCAAATTATGAACACTGAAGCTTTCTTT	CASQIMNTEAFF	TRBV12-3/TRBV12-4	TRBJ1-1	-	-
TGTGCCAGCAGTTTAAGGGGGCGCGTCTACACCTTC	CASSLRGRVYTF	TRBV28	TRBJ1-2	TRBD1	-
TGTGCCTGGAAGGCCAGTTCTCGATCACCCCTCCACTTT	CAWKASSRSPLHF	TRBV30	TRBJ1-6	-	-
TGTGCCACCGAGGGACAGGGGGCATACGAGCAGTACTTC	CATEGQGAYEQYF	TRBV24-1	TRBJ2-7	TRBD1	-
TGTGCCAGCAGTACAGGGGATAGGAATTCACCCCTCCACTTT	CASSTGDRNSPLHF	TRBV6-5	TRBJ1-6	TRBD1	-
TGTGCCAGCACCCCCCGGGGGGTTCCAACATTCACAGATACGCAGTATTTT	CASTPRGVPTFTDTQYF	TRBV5-6	TRBJ2-3	TRBD2	-